These 9 T cell receptor beta chains were all obtained from the same sample, sequenced in a study of T-cell reconstitution after alpha-beta-depleted transplantation in children (dated by TCRdb to between 2015 and 2016). Libraries were built with PCR. Sequencing used an Illumina HiSeq 2500. TCR library preparation used molecular barcoding, with unique molecular identifiers applied to normalize quantification of the TCRbeta repertoire. TCRdb reprocessing: public reads trimmed at Q25 with fastp, clones called with MiXCR, in-frame beta chains kept. A single entry per CDR3 protein holds the most common genes and DNA from its merged rows. Counted in this sample were 170,000 or so distinct CDR3 sequences; roughly 7.5% of them appeared once. Jointly, the top ten make up around 3% of the sample. The source material was PBMCs from the stem cell graft donor, sampled from the stem cell graft. These receptors were taken from a human donor who donated a stem cell graft to a child with Wiskott-Aldrich syndrome.

This clonotype was recorded at least ten times. V gene TRBV20-1 combines with J gene TRBJ1-1; D is perhaps TRBD1 (6 bases). V was shortened by 7 bases and J by 2 bases, with 14 bases between the two germline ends. CDR1 is DFQATT, CDR2 SNEGSKA, per germline (reference sequence). This CDR3 is built from 13 residues. CDR3 residues: CSVFQDSNTEAFF. The DNA for the CDR3 is TGCAGTGTCTTCCAGGACAGCAACACTGAAGCTTTCTTT.

The table lists this clonotype with many counts. The V and J genes are TRBV9 and TRBJ1-2; TRBD1 is a possible D gene (6 bases). CDR1 and CDR2 from the germline V gene are SGDLS and YYNGEE. The CDR3 is 15 residues long. V lost 4 bases and J 7 bases, leaving 20 bases between the germline ends. The CDR3 coding sequence is TGTGCCAGCAGCACCGCGGGACACCTCTTGGGTGGCTACACCTTC. Its protein product is CASSTAGHLLGGYTF.

The chain joins TRBV7-9 to TRBJ2-3; D might be TRBD2 (5 bases). The CDR3 length is 16 residues. Germline V gene lookup returns CDR1 SEHNR and CDR2 FQNEAQ (reference sequence). Trimming shortened V by 3 bases and J by 3 bases, and 16 bases separated the two germline ends. CDR3 coding DNA: TGTGCCAGCAGCTTGTGGAAGGGTGGAGGTACAGATACGCAGTATTTT. Protein: CASSLWKGGGTDTQYF. Drawing the rest from reference TRBV7-9 and TRBJ2-3, the complete variable domain is DTGVSQNPRHKITKRGQNVTFRCDPISEHNRLYWYRQTLGQGPEFLTYFQNEAQLEKSRLLSDRFSAERPKGSFSTLEIQRTEQGDSAMYLCASSLWKGGGTDTQYFGPGTRLTVL.

This clonotype was recorded at least ten times. The chain joins TRBV20-1 to TRBJ1-6; perhaps TRBD1 as D (6 bases). This CDR3 is 15 amino acids long. V shed 0 bases and J shed 5 bases, with 11 bases lying between them. CDR1 and CDR2 (germline): DFQATT, SNEGSKA (reference sequence). The CDR3 loop reads CSARESGHHNSPLHF. Written as DNA, the CDR3 is TGCAGTGCTAGAGAGTCGGGACACCATAATTCACCCCTCCACTTT.

The sample holds a few counts of this clonotype. This sequence joins TRBV2 and TRBJ1-5, with 7 bases fitting TRBD1. The CDR3 extends over 14 amino acids. The V gene's germline CDR1 is SNHLY and CDR2 FYNNEI. V lost 3 bases to trimming and J lost 3 bases; unmatched junction nucleotides: 2. The CDR3 here is CASSEGQINQPQHF. The CDR3 DNA sequence: TGTGCCAGCAGTGAGGGACAGATCAATCAGCCCCAGCATTTT.

This clonotype has at least ten counts. The chain couples TRBV28 to TRBJ2-5; D remains ambiguous. The germline gives CDR1 MDHEN, CDR2 SYDVKM. Trimming shortened V by 3 bases and J by 0 bases, and 5 bases separated the two germline ends. The CDR3 has 13 amino acids. The CDR3 loop is CASSLEYQETQYF. Here the CDR3 DNA reads TGTGCCAGCAGTTTGGAGTACCAAGAGACCCAGTACTTC.

This clonotype occurred a few times. The chain joins TRBV4-3 to TRBJ2-7; 7 bases fit TRBD2. Per germline, CDR1 LGHNA and CDR2 YSLEER. The CDR3 consists of 16 residues. The ends lost 6 bases at V and 6 bases at J; junction bases unmatched: 17. The DNA of the CDR3 is TGCGCCAGCAGTCTAGGGACGGGCGGGAGCCGAGGCGAGCAGTACTTC. Translation: CASSLGTGGSRGEQYF.

Turning to this clonotype: A much larger clone sits a single nucleotide away, making a read error possible. V is TRBV6-5 and J is TRBJ2-6; the D gene could be TRBD1 or TRBD2 (5 bases each). The CDR3 runs to 17 residues. Germline CDR1 MNHEY, CDR2 SVGAGI. The CDR3 DNA reads TGTGCCAGCAGTTATGGATTTTCGGGTTCCGGGGCCAGCGTCCTGACTTTC. Translation: CASSYGFSGSGASVLTF.

Ten or more counts support this clonotype. V gene TRBV9 combines with J gene TRBJ1-4; maybe TRBD1 (6 bases). Looked up from germline, CDR1 is SGDLS and CDR2 is YYNGEE. The CDR3 runs to 17 residues. With 0 bases removed from V and 8 bases from J, the gap between germline ends came to 20 bases. This chain's CDR3 is CASSVDSPGGLREKLFF. The DNA of the CDR3 is TGTGCCAGCAGCGTAGATAGCCCTGGGGGGCTACGCGAAAAACTGTTTTTT.